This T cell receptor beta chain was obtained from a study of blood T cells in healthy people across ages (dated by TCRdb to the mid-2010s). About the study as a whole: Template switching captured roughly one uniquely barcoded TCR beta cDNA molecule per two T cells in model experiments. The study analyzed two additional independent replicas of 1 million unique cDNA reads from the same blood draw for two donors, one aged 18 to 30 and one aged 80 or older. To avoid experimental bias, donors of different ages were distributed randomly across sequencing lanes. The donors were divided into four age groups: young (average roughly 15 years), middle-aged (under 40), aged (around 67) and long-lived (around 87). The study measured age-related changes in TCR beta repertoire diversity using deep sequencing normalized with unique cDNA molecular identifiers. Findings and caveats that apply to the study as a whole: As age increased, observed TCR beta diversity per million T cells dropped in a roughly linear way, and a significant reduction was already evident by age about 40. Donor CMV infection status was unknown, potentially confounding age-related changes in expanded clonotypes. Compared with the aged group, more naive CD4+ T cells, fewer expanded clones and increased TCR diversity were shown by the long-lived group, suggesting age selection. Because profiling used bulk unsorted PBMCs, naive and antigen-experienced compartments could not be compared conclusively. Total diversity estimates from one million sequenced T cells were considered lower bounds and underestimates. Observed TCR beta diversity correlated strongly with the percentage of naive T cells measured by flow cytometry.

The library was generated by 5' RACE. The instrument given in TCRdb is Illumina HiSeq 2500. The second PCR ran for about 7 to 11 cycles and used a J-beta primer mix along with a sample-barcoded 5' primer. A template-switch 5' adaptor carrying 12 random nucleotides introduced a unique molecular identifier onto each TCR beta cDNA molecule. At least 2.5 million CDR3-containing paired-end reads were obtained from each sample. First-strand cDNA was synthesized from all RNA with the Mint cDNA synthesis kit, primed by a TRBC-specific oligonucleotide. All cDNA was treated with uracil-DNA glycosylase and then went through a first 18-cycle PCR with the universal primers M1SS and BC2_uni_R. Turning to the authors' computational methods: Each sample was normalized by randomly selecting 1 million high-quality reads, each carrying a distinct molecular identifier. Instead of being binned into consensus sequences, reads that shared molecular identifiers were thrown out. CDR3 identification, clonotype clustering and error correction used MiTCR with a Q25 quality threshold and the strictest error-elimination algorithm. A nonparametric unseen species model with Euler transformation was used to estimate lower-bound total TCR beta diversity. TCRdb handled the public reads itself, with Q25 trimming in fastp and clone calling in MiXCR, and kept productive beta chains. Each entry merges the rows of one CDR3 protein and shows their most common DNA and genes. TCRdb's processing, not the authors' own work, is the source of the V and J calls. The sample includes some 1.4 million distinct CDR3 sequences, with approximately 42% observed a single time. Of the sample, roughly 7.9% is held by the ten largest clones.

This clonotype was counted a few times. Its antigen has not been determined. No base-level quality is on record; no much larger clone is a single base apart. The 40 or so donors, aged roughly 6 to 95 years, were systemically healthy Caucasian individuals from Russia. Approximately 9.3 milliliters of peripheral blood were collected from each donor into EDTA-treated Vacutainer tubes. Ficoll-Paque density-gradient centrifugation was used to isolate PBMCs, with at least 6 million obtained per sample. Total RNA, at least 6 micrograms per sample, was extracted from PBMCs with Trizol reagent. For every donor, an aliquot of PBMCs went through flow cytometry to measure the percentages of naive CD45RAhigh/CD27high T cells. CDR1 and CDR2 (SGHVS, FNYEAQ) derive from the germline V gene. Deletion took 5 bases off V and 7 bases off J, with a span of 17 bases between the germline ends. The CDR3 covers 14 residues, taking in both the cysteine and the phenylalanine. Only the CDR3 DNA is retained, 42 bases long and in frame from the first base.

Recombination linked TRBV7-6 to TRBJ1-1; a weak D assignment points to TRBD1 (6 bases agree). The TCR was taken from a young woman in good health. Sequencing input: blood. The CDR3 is CASSLTTEGVEAFF. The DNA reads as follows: TGTGCCAGCAGCCTGACAACTGAGGGGGTTGAAGCTTTCTTT.